Listed here is a single TCR beta chain. The source of the sample is a study of early stage breast cancer tumors. Sequencing used immunoSEQ multiplex PCR; TCRdb keeps in-frame clones, though not all of them. The profile shows 25,000 to 35,000 clones, about 60% of them singletons. V lost 5 bases and J lost 7; bases outside the gene matches: 5. This CDR3 comprises 14 residues. Germline values: CDR1 SGHTA, CDR2 FQGNSA. Sample: breast tumor tissue. The chain uses TRBV7-2 and TRBJ2-1; TRBD2 aligns across 10 bases. The TCR comes from a person aged 50-59 years with breast cancer. The CDR3 loop reads CASSRTSGINEQFF. The CDR3 nucleotides read TGTGCCAGCAGCCGTACTAGCGGGATTAATGAGCAGTTCTTC.